This T cell receptor beta chain stems from a study of blood T cell repertoires in COVID-19. Across the whole study: There were acute and convalescent COVID-19 samples, and they came from the United States, Italy and Spain.

As regards this clone: This CDR3 is also generated by other DNA sequences in the sample.

Germline CDR1 is MNHEY and CDR2 is SVGAGI. The CDR3 totals 13 residues. The V segment lost 8 bases and the J segment 3 bases; nucleotides outside the gene matches: 6. The authors' processing: The authors estimated nucleated cell counts from reference gene primer amplification. Sequencing used immunoSEQ multiplex PCR; TCRdb keeps in-frame clones, though not all of them. The V and J calls and clone size are taken from that table; D and trimming were inferred from the DNA. The sample includes fewer than 250,000 clones, roughly 86% of them seen just once. Sequencing was done on a sample of peripheral blood. The chain uses TRBV6-5 and TRBJ1-1; 7 bases match TRBD1. The receptor's source is a man aged 50-60 years with acute or convalescent COVID-19. The CDR3 region has the DNA TGTGCCAGCTCGGGGCAGGGGGACACTGAAGCTTTCTTT. Translating it yields CASSGQGDTEAFF.